This T cell receptor beta chain comes out of a study of T cell responses to AZD1222 COVID-19 vaccine. Germline V gives CDR1 SEHNR, CDR2 FQNEAQ (reference sequence). V lost 5 bases to trimming and J lost 5 bases, with 15 bases between them. The CDR3 loop spans 14 amino acids. Method: immunoSEQ multiplex PCR; TCRdb's copy keeps in-frame clones and lacks some. The sample contains 110,000 to 150,000 clones, around 87% of which appear only once. Sample: peripheral blood, taken on day 0 of AZD1222 vaccination. This TCR came from an adult in good health. The chain links TRBV7-9 to TRBJ2-5; tentatively, D is TRBD1 (5 bases). The CDR3, as DNA: TGTGCCAGCAGCCTTACCCAGGGTAGCGAGACCCAGTACTTC. As protein: CASSLTQGSETQYF.